One and the same sample provided the 2 T cell receptor beta chains below, sequenced in a study of T-cell memory formation after mild COVID-19. TCRdb independently ran MiXCR on the 5' RACE reads; one entry per CDR3 protein. Among a few hundred thousand distinct CDR3 sequences listed, roughly 15% were seen once. The sequenced sample was PBMCs or a T cell subset sorted from them (not recorded which). These receptors all come from a man aged 18 to 30 who had mild COVID-19 (a few samples of this study predate the infection). Cell type and time point are not known.

This clonotype was detected only a few times. The chain carries TRBV6-5 and TRBJ1-5; D is ambiguous. Trimming removed 2 bases from V and 0 bases from J, with 5 bases in between. Per the germline V gene, CDR1 is MNHEY and CDR2 is SVGAGI. This CDR3 comprises 14 residues. The CDR3 DNA reads as TGTGCCAGCAGTTACAGGATTAGCAATCAGCCCCAGCATTTT. This gives the protein CASSYRISNQPQHF.

The gene calls are TRBV20-1 and TRBJ1-6; D not resolved. This CDR3 comprises 13 residues. Trimming took 6 bases from V and 3 from J, leaving 9 bases between them. The germline V gene encodes CDR1 DFQATT and CDR2 SNEGSKA (reference sequence). The CDR3, as DNA: TGCAGTGCCTCGAGCTACTATAATTCACCCCTCCACTTT. Translation gives CSASSYYNSPLHF.